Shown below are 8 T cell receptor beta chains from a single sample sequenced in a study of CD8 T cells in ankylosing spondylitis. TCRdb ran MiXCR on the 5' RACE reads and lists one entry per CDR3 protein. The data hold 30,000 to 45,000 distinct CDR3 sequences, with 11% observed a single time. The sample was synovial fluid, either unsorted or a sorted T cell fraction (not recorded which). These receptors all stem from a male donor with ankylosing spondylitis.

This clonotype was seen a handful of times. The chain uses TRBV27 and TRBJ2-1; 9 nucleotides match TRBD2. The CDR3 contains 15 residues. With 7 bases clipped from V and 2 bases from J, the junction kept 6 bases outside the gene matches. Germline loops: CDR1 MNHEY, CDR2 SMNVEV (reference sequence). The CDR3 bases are TGTGCCAGCATCGACAGCGGGAGGCCCTACAATGAGCAGTTCTTC. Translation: CASIDSGRPYNEQFF.

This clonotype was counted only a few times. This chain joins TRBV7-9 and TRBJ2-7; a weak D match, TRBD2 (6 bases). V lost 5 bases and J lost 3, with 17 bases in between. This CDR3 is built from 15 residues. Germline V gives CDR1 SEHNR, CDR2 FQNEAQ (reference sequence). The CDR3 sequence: CASSPSSPGVYEQYF. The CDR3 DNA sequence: TGTGCCAGCAGCCCTTCGAGTCCGGGAGTCTACGAGCAGTACTTC.

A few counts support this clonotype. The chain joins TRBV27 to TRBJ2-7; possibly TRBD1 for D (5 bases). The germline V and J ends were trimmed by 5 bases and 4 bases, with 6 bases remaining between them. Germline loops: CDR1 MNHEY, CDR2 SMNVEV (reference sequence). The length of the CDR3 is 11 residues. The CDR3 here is CASSQGYEQYF. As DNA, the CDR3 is TGTGCCAGCAGTCAGGGTTACGAGCAGTACTTC.

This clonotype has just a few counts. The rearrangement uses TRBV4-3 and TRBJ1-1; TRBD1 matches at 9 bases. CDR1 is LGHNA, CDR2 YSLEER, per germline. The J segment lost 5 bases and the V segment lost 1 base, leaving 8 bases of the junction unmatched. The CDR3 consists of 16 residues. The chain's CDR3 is CASSQATTGGNTEAFF. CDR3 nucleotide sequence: TGCGCCAGCAGCCAAGCCACGACAGGGGGGAATACTGAAGCTTTCTTT.

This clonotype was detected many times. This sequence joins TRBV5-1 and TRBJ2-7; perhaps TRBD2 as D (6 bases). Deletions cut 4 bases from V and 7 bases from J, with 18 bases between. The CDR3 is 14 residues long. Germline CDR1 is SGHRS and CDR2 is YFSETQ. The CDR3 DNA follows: TGCGCCAGCAGCCTAGCCCAGGCGGGAAGGGAGCAGTACTTC. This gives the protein CASSLAQAGREQYF.

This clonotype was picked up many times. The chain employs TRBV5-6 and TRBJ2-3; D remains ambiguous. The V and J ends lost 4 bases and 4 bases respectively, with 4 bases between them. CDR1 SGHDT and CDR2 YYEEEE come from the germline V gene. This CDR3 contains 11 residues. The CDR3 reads CASSGADTQYF. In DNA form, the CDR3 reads TGTGCCAGCAGCGGGGCAGATACGCAGTATTTT.

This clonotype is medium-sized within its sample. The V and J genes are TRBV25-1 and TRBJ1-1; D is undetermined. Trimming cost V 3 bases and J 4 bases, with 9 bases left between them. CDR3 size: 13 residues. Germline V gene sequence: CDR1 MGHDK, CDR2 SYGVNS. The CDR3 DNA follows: TGTGCCAGCAGTGAGACGTCGAGCACTGAAGCTTTCTTT. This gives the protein CASSETSSTEAFF.

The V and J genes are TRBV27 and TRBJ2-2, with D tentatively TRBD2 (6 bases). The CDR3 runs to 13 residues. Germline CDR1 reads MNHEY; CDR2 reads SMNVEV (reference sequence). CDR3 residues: CAIRQGGTGELFF. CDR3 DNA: TGTGCAATTAGGCAGGGAGGCACCGGGGAGCTGTTTTTT.